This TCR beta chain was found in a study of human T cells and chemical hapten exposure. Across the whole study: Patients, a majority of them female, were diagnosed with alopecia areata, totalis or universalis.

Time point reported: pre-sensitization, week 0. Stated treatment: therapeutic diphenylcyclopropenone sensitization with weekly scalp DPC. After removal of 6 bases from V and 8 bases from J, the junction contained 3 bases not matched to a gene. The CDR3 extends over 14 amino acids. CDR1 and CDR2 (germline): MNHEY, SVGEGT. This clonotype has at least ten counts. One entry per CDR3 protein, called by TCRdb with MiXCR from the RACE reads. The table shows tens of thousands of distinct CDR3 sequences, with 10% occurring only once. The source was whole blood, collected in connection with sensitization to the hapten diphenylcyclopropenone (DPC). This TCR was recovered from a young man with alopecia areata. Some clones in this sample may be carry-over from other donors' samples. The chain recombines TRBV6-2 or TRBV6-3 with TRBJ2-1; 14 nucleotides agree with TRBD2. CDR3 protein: CASSKGLAGDEQFF. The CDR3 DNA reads TGTGCCAGCAGCAAGGGACTAGCGGGGGATGAGCAGTTCTTC.